This T cell receptor beta chain was observed in a study of cytomegalovirus exposure and HLA in healthy donors. Study information: HLA-typed donors contributed some 83 million unique TCRs, which were held in an early data release.

Amplification used 60 Vbeta primers and 13 Jbeta primers. Generated by immunoSEQ multiplex PCR, the TCRdb table keeps only in-frame clones and is missing some. There are around 140,000 clones in the sample; more than 75% occur only once, and roughly 1.1% lies in the top ten. This CDR3 has 13 residues. With 8 bases removed from V and 1 base from J, the gap between germline ends came to 8 bases. The V gene's germline CDR1 is KGHSH and CDR2 LQKENI. The sequencing input was PBMCs. This rearrangement joins TRBV18 to TRBJ1-4; perhaps TRBD1 as D (6 bases). The TCR sequence derives from a male donor in good health and CMV-seronegative. DNA for the CDR3: TGTGCCAGCGGACAGAGAACTAATGAAAAACTGTTTTTT. Amino acids: CASGQRTNEKLFF.